This T cell receptor (beta chain) comes out of a study of beta chain features in type 1 diabetes. Looked up from germline, CDR1 is SNHLY and CDR2 is FYNNEI. The CDR3 totals 15 residues. V gave up 5 bases and J gave up 4 bases; unmatched junction bases: 6. This clone was observed a handful of times. Reverse transcription of all isolated RNA meant that expressed TCRB transcripts were sequenced. Assay: immunoSEQ multiplex PCR; the TCRdb copy retains only in-frame clones and omits some. Seen here are around 350,000 clones, around 13% observed once, and the top ten hold approximately 0.015%. The sequenced sample consisted of naive CD4+ T cells from blood. The chain employs TRBV2 and TRBJ1-5, with 9 bases matching TRBD1. This TCR was sampled from a man aged 18 to 30 in good health. Here the CDR3 reads CASSRGQGKNQPQHF. The DNA of the CDR3 is TGTGCCAGCAGTAGGGGACAGGGAAAGAATCAGCCCCAGCATTTT.